Below are 14 T cell receptor beta chains sequenced from a single sample in a study of T cell responses to AZD1222 COVID-19 vaccine. Sequencing used immunoSEQ multiplex PCR; TCRdb keeps in-frame clones, though not all of them. The table records over 45,000 clones, 75% to 90% of them present only once. The source material was peripheral blood, sampled on day 0 of AZD1222 vaccination. The receptors stem from an adult in good health.

The chain is built from TRBV10-3 and TRBJ2-3, with TRBD2 identical over 8 bases. In germline, CDR1 is ENHRY, CDR2 SYGVKD. J lost 3 bases, V lost 4 bases, and 6 bases had no gene match. The CDR3 length is 15 residues. This CDR3 reads CAISGSGGQTDTQYF. The CDR3 bases are TGTGCCATCAGTGGAAGCGGGGGTCAAACAGATACGCAGTATTTT.

This chain links TRBV27 with TRBJ2-2; 11 bases line up with TRBD2. The CDR3 is 14 amino acids. The V segment lost 3 bases and the J segment 9 bases; nucleotides outside the gene matches: 3. Germline V gives CDR1 MNHEY, CDR2 SMNVEV (reference sequence). The CDR3 region is CASSFTSGGRELFF. CDR3 nucleotide sequence: TGTGCCAGCAGTTTTACTAGCGGGGGTAGGGAGCTGTTTTTT.

The J gene is TRBJ1-1, the V gene TRBV28; no firm D call. Trimming cost V 2 bases and J 8 bases, with 12 bases left between them. The germline CDR1 and CDR2 sequences are MDHEN and SYDVKM. The CDR3 runs to 13 residues. CDR3 nucleotides: TGTGCCAGCAGTTTAAACCCGACTGCCGAAGCTTTCTTT. Translation: CASSLNPTAEAFF. The full variable domain, with the rest looked up from reference TRBV28 and TRBJ1-1, is DVKVTQSSRYLVKRTGEKVFLECVQDMDHENMFWYRQDPGLGLRLIYFSYDVKMKEKGDIPEGYSVSREKKERFSLILESASTNQTSMYLCASSLNPTAEAFFGQGTRLTVV.

Here the CDR3 DNA reads TGTGCCAGCAGCAATGTTGGGCGGAATGACTATGGCTACACCTTC. Amino acid sequence: CASSNVGRNDYGYTF. V is TRBV5-6 and J is TRBJ1-2; D remains ambiguous. The germline CDR1 and CDR2 sequences are SGHDT and YYEEEE. This CDR3 has 15 amino acids. Trimming took off 4 bases at V and 3 bases at J, with 16 bases between the two ends.

The chain combines TRBV6-5 with TRBJ1-1; no reliable D call. V lost 6 bases to trimming and J lost 6 bases, with 8 bases between them. Germline loops: CDR1 MNHEY, CDR2 SVGAGI. This CDR3 spans 11 amino acids. CDR3 region: CASSRNSEAFF. As DNA, the CDR3 is TGTGCCAGCAGCCGTAACTCTGAAGCTTTCTTT.

The V and J genes are TRBV6-6 and TRBJ2-2; TRBD1 aligns across 7 bases. The length of the CDR3 is 14 residues. Germline values: CDR1 MNHNY, CDR2 SVGAGI (reference sequence). V shed 10 bases and J 4 bases; nucleotides not matched to a gene: 9. The CDR3 protein is CATSGQAGTGELFF. The CDR3 coding sequence is TGTGCCACCTCAGGACAGGCGGGCACCGGGGAGCTGTTTTTT.

The CDR3 sequence is CASTFRTGGYSNQPQHF. CDR3 DNA sequence: TGCGCCAGCACTTTTAGGACTGGGGGATATAGCAATCAGCCCCAGCATTTT. This sequence joins TRBV5-1 and TRBJ1-5, with D possibly being TRBD1 (5 bases). The V end was cut by 6 bases, the J end by 0 bases, with 19 bases between. Looked up from germline, CDR1 is SGHRS and CDR2 is YFSETQ. The CDR3 contains 17 residues.

The J gene is TRBJ1-3, the V gene TRBV29-1; D gene unclear. Per germline, CDR1 SQVTM and CDR2 ANQGSEA. This CDR3 comprises 14 residues. Trimming took 5 bases from V and 0 from J, leaving 11 bases between them. Written as DNA, the CDR3 is TGCAGCGTTTCCGACGCCAGCTCTGGAAACACCATATATTTT. It is translated as CSVSDASSGNTIYF.

The rearrangement joins TRBV27 to TRBJ2-5, with D unclear. V shed 8 bases and J shed 4 bases, with 14 bases lying between them. The CDR3 covers 13 residues. Germline CDR1 MNHEY, CDR2 SMNVEV (reference sequence). The CDR3 region has the DNA TGTGCCAGCCGCTCCCAAATAGGAGAGACCCAGTACTTC. Translated: CASRSQIGETQYF.

This chain links TRBV7-2 with TRBJ1-1; no definite D call. The V and J ends lost 1 base and 3 bases respectively, with 6 bases between them. CDR1 SGHTA and CDR2 FQGNSA come from the germline V gene. The CDR3 extends over 13 amino acids. CDR3: CASSLGTDTEAFF. CDR3 nucleotide sequence: TGTGCCAGCAGCTTAGGGACGGACACTGAAGCTTTCTTT.

The rearrangement uses TRBV6-5 and TRBJ2-5, with D hard to call. The CDR3 runs 12 residues. V lost 6 bases, J lost 5 bases, and 10 bases lay in between. Germline V lookup: CDR1 MNHEY, CDR2 SVGAGI. The CDR3: CASRAFTETQYF. The CDR3 nucleotides are TGTGCCAGCAGAGCCTTTACGGAGACCCAGTACTTC.

There are many counts of this clone. The chain uses TRBV28 and TRBJ1-5; no firm D call. The CDR3 has 11 amino acids. The ends were cut back, 5 bases at V and 4 bases at J, with 3 bases in the middle. CDR1 and CDR2 from the germline V gene are MDHEN and SYDVKM. The CDR3 DNA reads TGTGCCAGCAGTAATAATCAGCCCCAGCATTTT. It translates to CASSNNQPQHF. Using reference TRBV28 and TRBJ1-5 for the parts outside the CDR3, the full variable domain is DVKVTQSSRYLVKRTGEKVFLECVQDMDHENMFWYRQDPGLGLRLIYFSYDVKMKEKGDIPEGYSVSREKKERFSLILESASTNQTSMYLCASSNNQPQHFGDGTRLSIL.

V is TRBV3-1 (or the pseudogene TRBV3-2) and J is TRBJ1-6, with D uncertain. The CDR3 extends over 12 amino acids. Germline-derived CDR1 and CDR2 are LGHDT and YNNKEL (reference sequence). The V and J ends lost 0 bases and 17 bases respectively, with 11 bases between them. CDR3 DNA: TGTGCCAGCAGCCAAGATCGAGTAATAATCCACTTT. Its translation is CASSQDRVIIHF.

The chain employs TRBV27 and TRBJ1-6, with TRBD1 matching over 8 bases. Germline-derived CDR1 and CDR2 are MNHEY and SMNVEV (reference sequence). The V and J ends lost 4 bases and 3 bases, in that order; junction bases with no gene match: 5. The CDR3 loop spans 16 amino acids. CDR3 residues: CASSWDRSGYNSPLHF. Written as DNA, the CDR3 is TGTGCCAGCAGTTGGGACAGGTCCGGCTATAATTCACCCCTCCACTTT.